The 8 T cell receptor beta chains listed next were all sequenced from one sample in a study of post-analysis software for immune sequencing data. The study's findings and limits: Patients carried roughly 5 TRBV segments more frequently than controls did, and TRBV5-6, TRBV5-1 and TRBV20-1 were among them.

The authors incorporated unique molecular identifiers into the TCR beta cDNA libraries. TCRdb re-called the PCR reads with MiXCR, one entry per CDR3 protein. In the table there are hundreds of thousands of distinct CDR3 sequences, approximately 37% of which are singletons. The antigens of these receptors remain unknown. The material sequenced was blood. The receptors shown here come from a girl aged 2-9 years with multiple sclerosis.

This clonotype appeared a few times. This chain joins TRBV6-5 and TRBJ1-2; weak D call: TRBD1 (5 bases). The germline V and J ends were trimmed by 2 bases and 6 bases, with 13 bases remaining between them. In germline, CDR1 is MNHEY, CDR2 SVGAGI. CDR3 length equals 14 residues. CDR3 coding DNA: TGTGCCAGCAGTTACCTTCGTGGAGGGGATGGCTACACCTTC. Encoded protein: CASSYLRGGDGYTF.

The chain is built from TRBV3-1 and TRBJ1-2; D gene uncertain. Germline-derived CDR1 and CDR2 are LGHDT and YNNKEL (reference sequence). V was pared by 6 bases and J by 2 bases, with 4 bases between. The CDR3 is 11 amino acids. Here the CDR3 DNA reads TGTGCCAGCAGTAGGAACTATGGCTACACCTTC. It is translated as CASSRNYGYTF.

The chain carries TRBV13 and TRBJ1-2; D unclear. CDR1 and CDR2 (germline): PRHDT, FYEKMQ (reference sequence). Trimming stripped 2 bases from V and 3 bases from J, with 22 bases between. The CDR3 spans 18 residues. CDR3 DNA: TGTGCCAGCAGCTTAAGGACGTGGTTAGTGGACCCTGACTATGGCTACACCTTC. This sequence encodes CASSLRTWLVDPDYGYTF.

The rearrangement joins TRBV7-9 to TRBJ1-1, with D uncertain. The CDR3 is 15 amino acids. The germline gives CDR1 SEHNR, CDR2 FQNEAQ (reference sequence). V lost 1 base and J lost 3, with 12 bases in between. This chain's CDR3 is CASSLDPGRDTEAFF. The DNA of the CDR3 is TGTGCCAGCAGCTTAGATCCGGGGAGGGACACTGAAGCTTTCTTT.

The rearrangement uses TRBV5-5 and TRBJ2-2; 10 bases agree with TRBD1. The V gene's germline CDR1 is SGHKS and CDR2 YYEKEE (reference sequence). The CDR3 is 15 amino acids. Unmatched junction bases numbered 3, after V lost 0 bases and J lost 7 bases. The DNA of the CDR3 is TGTGCCAGCAGCTTGGCGGGACAGGGGTTCGGGGAGCTGTTTTTT. Its translation: CASSLAGQGFGELFF.

Points on this clonotype: One end of the junction does not line up with germline, which may come from a read error. The V call is TRBV7-7, the J call TRBJ2-5, with 7 bases identical to TRBD1. The germline V gene has CDR1 SSHAT and CDR2 FNYEAQ (reference sequence). There are 16 residues in the CDR3. Written as DNA, the CDR3 is TGTGCTAGCAGCTTAGTAGGGGGCCTTGGACAAGAGACCCAGTACTTC. Amino acids: CASSLVGGLGQETQYF.

A few counts support this clonotype. V gene TRBV4-3 combines with J gene TRBJ1-1; 7 nucleotides agree with TRBD1. V trimming: 0 bases; J trimming: 1 base; junction bases outside the gene matches: 5. The CDR3 spans 16 residues. Germline V gene data show CDR1 as LGHNA and CDR2 as YSLEER. The CDR3 loop is CASSQELGGANTEAFF. The CDR3 region has the DNA TGCGCCAGCAGCCAAGAATTAGGGGGCGCGAACACTGAAGCTTTCTTT.

This clonotype showed up just a few times. The V and J genes are TRBV12-3 or TRBV12-4 and TRBJ1-1; unclear D gene. With 2 bases removed from V and 5 bases from J, the gap between germline ends came to 3 bases. The CDR3 covers 11 residues. Here the CDR3 DNA reads TGTGCCAGCAGTTTACGTACTGAAGCTTTCTTT. Translating gives CASSLRTEAFF.